The 9 T cell receptor beta chains below come from one sample, sequenced in a study of radiation and T cells in renal cell carcinoma (dated by TCRdb to 2019 to 2021). The library was generated by the immunoSEQ multiplex PCR assay. In TCRdb, the immuneACCESS table is reduced to in-frame sequences with V and J assigned. These tables do not hold every clone; where another copy was compared, an unresolved V gene accounts for under half, and the others remain unexplained. For this sample the table gives 120,000 to 150,000 clones, of which 88% were detected only once. The ten biggest clones cover around 4% of the sample. The time point tag for this specimen amounts to: baseline pretreatment blood. The treatment or condition label corresponds to: 15 Gy SBRT to primary tumor, nephrectomy 4 weeks later. Here the sequenced sample was blood, taken from a patient whose treatment included radiotherapy and nephrectomy. These receptors all stem from an older woman with renal cell carcinoma.

This clone has just one count. V gene TRBV5-1 combines with J gene TRBJ2-7; D is possibly TRBD1 (6 bases). The V gene lost 5 bases and the J gene lost 0 bases, with 15 bases spanning the gap. The CDR3 contains 15 residues. CDR1 is SGHRS, CDR2 YFSETQ, per germline. Written as DNA, the CDR3 is TGCGCCAGCAGAGAAGGGACATCCAGCTCCTACGAGCAGTACTTC. Translated, it gives CASREGTSSSYEQYF. Combining the CDR3 with reference TRBV5-1 and TRBJ2-7 gives the whole variable domain KAGVTQTPRYLIKTRGQQVTLSCSPISGHRSVSWYQQTPGQGLQFLFEYFSETQRNKGNFPGRFSGRQFSNSRSEMNVSTLELGDSALYLCASREGTSSSYEQYFGPGTRLTVT.

The V and J genes are TRBV4-1 and TRBJ1-3, with 7 bases that match TRBD1. Unmatched junction bases numbered 7, after V lost 4 bases and J lost 4 bases. The CDR3 loop spans 15 amino acids. Germline-derived CDR1 and CDR2 are MGHRA and YSYEKL. This chain's CDR3 is CASSLRGTAGNTIYF. DNA of the CDR3: TGCGCCAGCAGCCTCCGAGGGACAGCAGGAAACACCATATATTTT.

The chain links TRBV6-1 to TRBJ1-2; D is possibly TRBD1 (5 bases). This CDR3 has 15 amino acids. CDR1 and CDR2 (germline): MNHNS, SASEGT. Trimming left V 2 bases short and J 2 bases short, with 12 bases between. CDR3 nucleotide sequence: TGTGCCAGCAGTGAATCGGGGGACCCGAACTATGGCTACACCTTC. Protein sequence: CASSESGDPNYGYTF.

The gene calls are TRBV28 and TRBJ1-1, with D uncertain. The CDR3 sequence is 15 residues long. The V gene's germline CDR1 is MDHEN and CDR2 SYDVKM. Trimming shortened V by 7 bases and J by 1 base, and 16 bases separated the two germline ends. CDR3 residues: CASIGGSEGNTEAFF. DNA of the CDR3: TGTGCCAGCATAGGTGGGTCTGAGGGGAACACTGAAGCTTTCTTT.

CDR3 amino acids: CAWMPPGQGNYGYTF. The CDR3 DNA reads as TGTGCCTGGATGCCTCCGGGACAGGGGAACTATGGCTACACCTTC. The genes are TRBV30 and TRBJ1-2, with 10 nucleotides matching TRBD1. From germline, CDR1 is GTSNPN and CDR2 SVGIG (reference sequence). CDR3 size: 15 residues. With V trimmed by 4 bases and J by 2 bases, 7 bases remained unmatched. Full variable domain (missing parts from reference TRBV30 and TRBJ1-2): SQTIHQWPATLVQPVGSPLSLECTVEGTSNPNLYWYRQAAGRGLQLLFYSVGIGQISSEVPQNLSASRPQDRQFILSSKKLLLSDSGFYLCAWMPPGQGNYGYTFGSGTRLTVV.

J is TRBJ2-5 and V is TRBV6-1; the match to TRBD2 covers 10 bases. This CDR3 is 15 amino acids long. Per germline, CDR1 MNHNS and CDR2 SASEGT. The V and J ends lost 3 bases and 2 bases, in that order; junction bases with no gene match: 3. The CDR3 here is CASSDLAGAQETQYF. The CDR3 coding sequence is TGTGCCAGCAGTGACCTAGCGGGGGCACAAGAGACCCAGTACTTC.

This clone has a handful of counts. The gene calls are TRBV9 and TRBJ1-1; perhaps TRBD1 as D (5 bases). Trimming removed 0 bases at V and 1 base at J, with 10 bases between. The germline gives CDR1 SGDLS, CDR2 YYNGEE. CDR3 length equals 15 residues. CDR3 nucleotide sequence: TGTGCCAGCAGCGTAGAACAGGAGGGGAACACTGAAGCTTTCTTT. Its protein product is CASSVEQEGNTEAFF.

The CDR3 DNA is TGTGCCAGCAGGCGACTACAGGCTAGCACAGATACGCAGTATTTT. It specifies CASRRLQASTDTQYF. This chain uses TRBV27 with TRBJ2-3, with D perhaps given as TRBD1 or TRBD2 (5 bases each). The CDR3 covers 15 residues. Germline V lookup: CDR1 MNHEY, CDR2 SMNVEV (reference sequence). V was cut by 6 bases and J by 0 bases, with 13 bases left in between.

The chain combines TRBV11-3 with TRBJ2-7; a possible D gene is TRBD1 (6 bases). This CDR3 is 14 amino acids long. Germline V gene data show CDR1 as SGHNT and CDR2 as YENEEA. V was shortened by 0 bases and J by 1 base, with 7 bases between the two germline ends. This chain's CDR3 is CASSLEDRSYEQYF. The CDR3 DNA follows: TGTGCCAGCAGCTTAGAGGACAGATCCTACGAGCAGTACTTC.